One sample yielded the 18 T cell receptor beta chains listed below, sequenced in a study of spatial heterogeneity in lung cancer. Stated time point: blood at routine non-recurrence follow-up after resection. Unsorted whole RNA samples from tumor, nontumor lung or frozen PBMC were sequenced. TCRdb re-called the 5' RACE reads through MiXCR, storing one row per CDR3 protein. This table holds some 54,000 distinct CDR3 sequences, roughly 7.4% found once. The sequencing here drew on PBMCs, taken at follow-up. Receptor source: a female donor with early-stage non-small cell lung cancer.

This clonotype has more than one count but fewer than ten. This chain joins TRBV7-2 and TRBJ2-5; D unclear. Trimming shortened V by 2 bases and J by 2 bases, and 6 bases separated the two germline ends. Per the germline V gene, CDR1 is SGHTA and CDR2 is FQGNSA. The CDR3 has 13 residues. The CDR3: CASSLSPQETQYF. The CDR3, as DNA: TGTGCCAGCAGCTTATCCCCACAAGAGACCCAGTACTTC.

This clonotype was counted ten times or more. The rearrangement uses TRBV2 and TRBJ2-7; no reliable D call. CDR1 SNHLY and CDR2 FYNNEI come from the germline V gene. The CDR3 runs 11 residues. V was clipped by 5 bases and J by 4 bases, with 6 bases between them. The CDR3, as DNA: TGTGCCAGCAGTAATATTTACGAGCAGTACTTC. Translating it yields CASSNIYEQYF.

The chain combines TRBV5-1 with TRBJ2-2; 7 bases map to TRBD2. This CDR3 comprises 16 residues. Germline V gene data show CDR1 as SGHRS and CDR2 as YFSETQ. Trimming at V came to 2 bases and at J to 0 bases, leaving 4 bases not matched to a gene. Here the CDR3 reads CASSFGLVANTGELFF. The DNA for the CDR3 is TGCGCCAGCAGCTTCGGACTAGTGGCGAACACCGGGGAGCTGTTTTTT.

This clonotype has at least ten counts. V and J are TRBV20-1 and TRBJ2-7, with D possibly TRBD1 on 6 matching bases. CDR3 length: 14 amino acids. V was clipped by 5 bases and J by 2 bases, with 16 bases between them. Germline CDR1 reads DFQATT; CDR2 reads SNEGSKA (reference sequence). CDR3: CSALTRQAAYEQYF. The CDR3 DNA is TGCAGTGCTCTTACCCGACAGGCGGCCTACGAGCAGTACTTC.

There are many counts of this clonotype. At one end the junction does not follow the germline gene, possibly because of a read error. V usage is TRBV14 and J usage is TRBJ1-1; no reliable D call. There are 12 residues in the CDR3. The germline V gene has CDR1 SGHDN and CDR2 FVKESK. Written as DNA, the CDR3 is TGTGCCAGCAGCCAAGAGAGGTCCTACCCGGTATTT. It is translated as CASSQERSYPVF.

The chain has TRBV6-5 and TRBJ2-3; 8 positions agree with TRBD1. J was trimmed by 8 bases and V by 2 bases; bases with no gene match: 6. Germline loops: CDR1 MNHEY, CDR2 SVGAGI. This CDR3 is 14 amino acids long. CDR3 sequence (DNA): TGTGCCAGCAGTTACGCCGACAGGGGAGGTACGCAGTATTTT. Amino acids: CASSYADRGGTQYF.

This clonotype came up many times. The chain couples TRBV12-3 or TRBV12-4 to TRBJ2-2; D may match TRBD1 or TRBD2 (5 bases each). The ends were cut back, 3 bases at V and 1 base at J, with 27 bases in the middle. The CDR3 runs to 21 residues. This chain's CDR3 is CASSFRIGFSRGMGNTGELFF. The CDR3 nucleotides are TGTGCCAGCAGTTTTCGTATAGGATTTTCGAGGGGCATGGGGAACACCGGGGAGCTGTTTTTT.

This clonotype was seen ten or more times. The rearrangement links TRBV4-1 to TRBJ2-7; 10 nucleotides match TRBD2. This CDR3 comprises 17 residues. V lost 0 bases, J lost 2 bases, and 7 bases stayed unmatched. Germline V gene sequence: CDR1 MGHRA, CDR2 YSYEKL. CDR3 nucleotide sequence: TGCGCCAGCAGCCAAGAGCCGGGGACTAGCGCTACCTACGAGCAGTACTTC. It specifies CASSQEPGTSATYEQYF.

The rearrangement joins TRBV15 to TRBJ1-1, with TRBD1 identical over 7 bases. Looked up from germline, CDR1 is LNHNV and CDR2 is YYDKDF (reference sequence). The CDR3 loop spans 14 amino acids. Trimming at V came to 5 bases and at J to 8 bases, leaving 11 bases not matched to a gene. CDR3 sequence (DNA): TGTGCCACCAGCGGATACTACAGGGGAAAAGAAGCTTTCTTT. This sequence encodes CATSGYYRGKEAFF.

The rearrangement links TRBV7-2 to TRBJ2-7; D gene unclear. Germline CDR1 reads SGHTA; CDR2 reads FQGNSA. This CDR3 comprises 15 residues. The ends were cut back, 1 base at V and 0 bases at J, with 10 bases in the middle. The CDR3 here is CASSLGPASSYEQYF. In nucleotides, the CDR3 is TGTGCCAGCAGCTTAGGTCCAGCCAGCTCCTACGAGCAGTACTTC. The full variable domain, completed using reference TRBV7-2 and TRBJ2-7, is GAGVSQSPSNKVTEKGKDVELRCDPISGHTALYWYRQSLGQGLEFLIYFQGNSAPDKSGLPSDRFSAERTGGSVSTLTIQRTQQEDSAVYLCASSLGPASSYEQYFGPGTRLTVT.

This clonotype was counted ten times or more. The chain is built from TRBV6-2 or TRBV6-3 and TRBJ2-7, with 15 positions matching TRBD2. The CDR3 has 16 residues. The ends lost 8 bases at V and 6 bases at J; junction bases unmatched: 11. Germline CDR1 is MNHEY and CDR2 is SVGEGT. Here the CDR3 DNA reads TGTGCCAGCCTGGGACTAGCGGGGGGACTACGAATCGAGCAGTACTTC. Translated: CASLGLAGGLRIEQYF.

This clonotype was recorded at least ten times. The V gene is TRBV5-1, the J gene TRBJ2-7, with unresolved D. The V end lost 0 bases, the J end lost 5 bases, and 9 bases lay between the germline ends. The CDR3 length is 13 residues. Germline V lookup: CDR1 SGHRS, CDR2 YFSETQ. The CDR3 spells CASSLEGLDEQYF. The CDR3 coding sequence is TGCGCCAGCAGCTTGGAAGGGCTCGACGAGCAGTACTTC. Supplemented by reference TRBV5-1 and TRBJ2-7, the full variable domain reads KAGVTQTPRYLIKTRGQQVTLSCSPISGHRSVSWYQQTPGQGLQFLFEYFSETQRNKGNFPGRFSGRQFSNSRSEMNVSTLELGDSALYLCASSLEGLDEQYFGPGTRLTVT.

Many counts were recorded for this clonotype. The chain carries TRBV5-1 and TRBJ2-3, with 11 bases identical to TRBD2. V gave up 5 bases and J gave up 4 bases; unmatched junction bases: 9. Per germline, CDR1 SGHRS and CDR2 YFSETQ. The CDR3 length is 16 residues. The CDR3 loop is CASSTNSGGASDTQYF. DNA of the CDR3: TGCGCCAGCAGTACCAATAGCGGGGGGGCGTCAGATACGCAGTATTTT. The full variable domain, its missing parts supplied by reference TRBV5-1 and TRBJ2-3, is KAGVTQTPRYLIKTRGQQVTLSCSPISGHRSVSWYQQTPGQGLQFLFEYFSETQRNKGNFPGRFSGRQFSNSRSEMNVSTLELGDSALYLCASSTNSGGASDTQYFGPGTRLTVL.

This clonotype was observed at least ten times. This chain connects TRBV5-1 to TRBJ1-5, with 7 bases matching TRBD1. The CDR3 totals 15 residues. J lost 2 bases, V lost 5 bases, and 7 bases had no gene match. Germline CDR1 SGHRS, CDR2 YFSETQ. CDR3 sequence (DNA): TGCGCCAGCAGTCCGACAGGGTTGGGCAATCAGCCCCAGCATTTT. Amino acids: CASSPTGLGNQPQHF.

This sequence joins TRBV7-2 and TRBJ1-2; 7 bases are a match to TRBD1. Germline V gene sequence: CDR1 SGHTA, CDR2 FQGNSA. V was clipped by 6 bases and J by 6 bases; unmatched bases: 4. The CDR3 runs 12 residues. CDR3 in amino acids: CASSQDRDGYTF. In nucleotides, the CDR3 is TGTGCCAGCAGTCAAGACAGGGATGGCTACACCTTC.

The rearrangement joins TRBV5-1 to TRBJ2-1; 13 nucleotides line up with TRBD2. CDR1 SGHRS and CDR2 YFSETQ come from the germline V gene. The V segment lost 6 bases and the J segment 3 bases; nucleotides outside the gene matches: 9. The CDR3 spans 17 residues. The CDR3 protein is CASTSPTSGGNYNEQFF. CDR3 nucleotides: TGCGCCAGCACCTCCCCGACTAGCGGGGGGAACTACAATGAGCAGTTCTTC.

This chain uses TRBV2 with TRBJ2-7; D call uncertain. V lost 3 bases, J lost 0 bases, and 18 bases lay in between. This CDR3 has 17 amino acids. Per the germline V gene, CDR1 is SNHLY and CDR2 is FYNNEI. CDR3 region: CASSDLVGSEFSYEQYF. The CDR3 DNA reads TGTGCCAGCAGTGACCTGGTGGGAAGTGAGTTCTCCTACGAGCAGTACTTC.

This clonotype was observed a handful of times. The chain combines TRBV7-2 with TRBJ1-4; no definite D call. Looked up from germline, CDR1 is SGHTA and CDR2 is FQGNSA. Trimming took off 5 bases at V and 5 bases at J, with 9 bases between the two ends. CDR3 length equals 13 residues. The CDR3 is CASSPTPNEKLFF. The CDR3 DNA reads as TGTGCCAGCAGCCCTACACCCAATGAAAAACTGTTTTTT.